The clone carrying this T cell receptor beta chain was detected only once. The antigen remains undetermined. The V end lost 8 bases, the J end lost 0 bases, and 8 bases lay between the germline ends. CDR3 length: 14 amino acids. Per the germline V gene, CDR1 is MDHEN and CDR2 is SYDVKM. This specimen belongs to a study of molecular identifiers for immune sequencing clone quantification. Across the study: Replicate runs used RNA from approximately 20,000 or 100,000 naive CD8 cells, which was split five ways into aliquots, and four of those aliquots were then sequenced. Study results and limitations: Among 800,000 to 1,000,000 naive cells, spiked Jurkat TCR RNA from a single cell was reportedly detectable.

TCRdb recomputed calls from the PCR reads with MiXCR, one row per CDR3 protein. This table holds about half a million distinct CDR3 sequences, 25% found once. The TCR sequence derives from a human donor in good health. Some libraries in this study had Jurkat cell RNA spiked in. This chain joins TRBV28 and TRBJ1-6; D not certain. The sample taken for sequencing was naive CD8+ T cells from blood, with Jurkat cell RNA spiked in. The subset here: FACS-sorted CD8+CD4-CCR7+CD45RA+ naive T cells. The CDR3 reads CASGGRSYNSPLHF. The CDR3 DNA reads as TGTGCCAGCGGTGGGCGCTCCTATAATTCACCCCTCCACTTT.